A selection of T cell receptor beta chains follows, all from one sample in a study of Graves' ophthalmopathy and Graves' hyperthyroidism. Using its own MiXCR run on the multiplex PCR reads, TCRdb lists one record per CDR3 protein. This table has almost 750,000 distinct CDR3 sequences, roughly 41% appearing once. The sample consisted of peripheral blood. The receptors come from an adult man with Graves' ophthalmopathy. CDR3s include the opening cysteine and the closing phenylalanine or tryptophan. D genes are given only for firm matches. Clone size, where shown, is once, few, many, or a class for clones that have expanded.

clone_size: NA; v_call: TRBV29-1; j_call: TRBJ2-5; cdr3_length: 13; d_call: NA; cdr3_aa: CSVEDPIRATQYF; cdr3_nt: TGCAGCGTTGAAGACCCGATTAGGGCGACCCAGTACTTC
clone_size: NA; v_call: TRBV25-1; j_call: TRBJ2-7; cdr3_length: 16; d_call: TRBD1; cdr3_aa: CASSESEGQASYEQYF; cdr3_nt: TGTGCCAGCAGTGAATCGGAGGGACAGGCCTCCTACGAGCAGTACTTC
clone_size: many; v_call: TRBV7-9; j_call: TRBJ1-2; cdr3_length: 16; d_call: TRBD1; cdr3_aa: CASSLGQGAYNYGYTF; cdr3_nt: TGTGCCAGCAGCCTCGGACAGGGGGCGTATAATTATGGCTACACCTTC
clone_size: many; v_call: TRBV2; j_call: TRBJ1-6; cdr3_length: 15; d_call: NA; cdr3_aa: CASSRRGVNNSPLHF; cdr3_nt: TGTGCCAGCAGCCGGAGGGGGGTAAATAATTCACCCCTCCACTTT
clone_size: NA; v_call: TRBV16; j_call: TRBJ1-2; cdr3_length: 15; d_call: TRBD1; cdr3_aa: CASSQRGTVGYGYTF; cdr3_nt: TGTGCCAGCAGCCAAAGAGGGACAGTCGGCTATGGCTACACCTTC
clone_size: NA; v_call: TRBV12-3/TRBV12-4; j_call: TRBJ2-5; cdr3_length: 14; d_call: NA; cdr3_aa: CASSRGTEGETQYF; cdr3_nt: TGTGCCAGCAGTCGCGGGACTGAGGGGGAGACCCAGTACTTC
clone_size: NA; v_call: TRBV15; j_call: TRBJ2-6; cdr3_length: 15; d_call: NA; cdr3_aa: CATSRSPSGANVLTF; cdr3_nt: TGTGCCACCAGCAGGAGCCCCTCTGGGGCCAACGTCCTGACTTTC
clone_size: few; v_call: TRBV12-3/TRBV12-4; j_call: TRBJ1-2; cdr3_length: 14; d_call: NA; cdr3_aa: CASSFPPNYYGYTF; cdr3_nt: TGTGCCAGCAGTTTCCCCCCGAACTACTATGGCTACACCTTC
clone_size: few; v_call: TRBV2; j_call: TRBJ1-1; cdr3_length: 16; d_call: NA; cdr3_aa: CASSVAGLFRSTEAFF; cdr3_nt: TGTGCCAGCAGTGTAGCGGGACTCTTTAGGAGCACTGAAGCTTTCTTT
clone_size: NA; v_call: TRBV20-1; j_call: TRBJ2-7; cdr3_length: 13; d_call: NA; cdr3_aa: CSLGQTNSYEQYF; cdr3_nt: TGCAGCCTCGGACAGACAAACTCCTACGAGCAGTACTTC
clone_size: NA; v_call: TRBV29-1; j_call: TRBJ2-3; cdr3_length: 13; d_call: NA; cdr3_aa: CSVRRGGADTQYF; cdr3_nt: TGCAGCGTTCGGCGGGGAGGCGCAGATACGCAGTATTTT
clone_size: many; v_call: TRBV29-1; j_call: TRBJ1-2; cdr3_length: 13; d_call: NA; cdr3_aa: CSVYSQGSYGYTF; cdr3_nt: TGCAGCGTTTACTCCCAGGGATCCTATGGCTACACCTTC
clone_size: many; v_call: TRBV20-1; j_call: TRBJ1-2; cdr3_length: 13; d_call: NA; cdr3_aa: CSAYNDRLYGYTF; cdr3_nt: TGCAGTGCTTACAACGACAGATTATATGGCTACACCTTC